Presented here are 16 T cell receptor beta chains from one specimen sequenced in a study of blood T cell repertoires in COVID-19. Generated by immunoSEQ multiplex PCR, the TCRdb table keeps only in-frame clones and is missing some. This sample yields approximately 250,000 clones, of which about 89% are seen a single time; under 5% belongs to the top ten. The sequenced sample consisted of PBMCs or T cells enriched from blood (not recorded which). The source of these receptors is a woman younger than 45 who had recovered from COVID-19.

The CDR3 DNA follows: TGCGCCAGCAGCTCCGGGACAGACTTGGAGACCCAGTACTTC. It specifies CASSSGTDLETQYF. This chain uses TRBV5-1 with TRBJ2-5, with TRBD1 matching 7 bases. This CDR3 is 14 amino acids long. Germline V gives CDR1 SGHRS, CDR2 YFSETQ. V was pared by 3 bases and J by 5 bases, with 7 bases of the junction left unmatched.

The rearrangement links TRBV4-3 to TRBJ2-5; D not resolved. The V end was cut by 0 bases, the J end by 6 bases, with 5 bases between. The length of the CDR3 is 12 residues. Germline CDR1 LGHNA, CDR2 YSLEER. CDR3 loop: CASSQDSQTQYF. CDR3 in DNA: TGCGCCAGCAGCCAAGATAGCCAGACCCAGTACTTC.

CDR3 coding DNA: TGTGCCAGCAGCTTTTTAGCGGGAGACCACGAGCAGTACTTC. This codes for CASSFLAGDHEQYF. The V and J genes are TRBV3-1 (or the pseudogene TRBV3-2) and TRBJ2-7; the match to TRBD2 covers 9 bases. This CDR3 region has 14 residues. V shed 5 bases and J 5 bases; nucleotides not matched to a gene: 7. Per the germline V gene, CDR1 is LGHDT and CDR2 is YNNKEL (reference sequence).

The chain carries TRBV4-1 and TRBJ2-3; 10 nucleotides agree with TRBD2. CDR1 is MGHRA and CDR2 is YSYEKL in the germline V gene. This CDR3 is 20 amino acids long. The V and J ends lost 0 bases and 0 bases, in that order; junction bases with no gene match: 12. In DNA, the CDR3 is TGCGCCAGCAGCCAAGAGGAGGGGCTAGCGGGAGAGCCTAGCACAGATACGCAGTATTTT. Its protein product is CASSQEEGLAGEPSTDTQYF.

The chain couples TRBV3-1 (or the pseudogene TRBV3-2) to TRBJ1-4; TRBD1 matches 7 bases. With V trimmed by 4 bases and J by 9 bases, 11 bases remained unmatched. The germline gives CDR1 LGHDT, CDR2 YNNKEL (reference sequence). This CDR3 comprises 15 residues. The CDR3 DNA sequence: TGTGCCAGCAGCCTCCACCGGGACAGAAGGAAAAAACTGTTTTTT. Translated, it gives CASSLHRDRRKKLFF.

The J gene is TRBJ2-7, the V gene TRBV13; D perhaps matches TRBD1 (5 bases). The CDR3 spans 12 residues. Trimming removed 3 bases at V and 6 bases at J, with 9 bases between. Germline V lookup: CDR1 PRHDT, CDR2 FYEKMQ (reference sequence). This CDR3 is CASSFRQSEQYF. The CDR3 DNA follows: TGTGCCAGCAGCTTCCGACAGAGCGAGCAGTACTTC.

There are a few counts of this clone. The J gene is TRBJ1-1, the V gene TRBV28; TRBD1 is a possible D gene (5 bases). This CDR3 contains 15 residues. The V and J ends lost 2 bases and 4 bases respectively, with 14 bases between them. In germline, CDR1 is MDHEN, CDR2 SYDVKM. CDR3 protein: CASSLRGSGRTEAFF. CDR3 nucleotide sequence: TGTGCCAGCAGTTTACGGGGGAGTGGTCGCACTGAAGCTTTCTTT.

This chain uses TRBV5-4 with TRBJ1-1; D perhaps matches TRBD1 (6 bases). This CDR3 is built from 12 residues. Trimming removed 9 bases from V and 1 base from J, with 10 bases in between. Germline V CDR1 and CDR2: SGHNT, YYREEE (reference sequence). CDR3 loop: CAIGTTNTEAFF. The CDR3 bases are TGTGCCATCGGGACAACGAACACTGAAGCTTTCTTT. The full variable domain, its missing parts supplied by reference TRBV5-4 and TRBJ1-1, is ETGVTQSPTHLIKTRGQQVTLRCSSQSGHNTVSWYQQALGQGPQFIFQYYREEENGRGNFPPRFSGLQFPNYSSELNVNALELDDSALYLCAIGTTNTEAFFGQGTRLTVV.

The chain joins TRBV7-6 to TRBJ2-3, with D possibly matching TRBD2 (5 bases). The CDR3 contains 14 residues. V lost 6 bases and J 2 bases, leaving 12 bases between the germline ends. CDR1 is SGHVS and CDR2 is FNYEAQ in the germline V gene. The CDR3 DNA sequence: TGTGCCAGCAGTCCATCGGGGTTCACAGATACGCAGTATTTT. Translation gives CASSPSGFTDTQYF.

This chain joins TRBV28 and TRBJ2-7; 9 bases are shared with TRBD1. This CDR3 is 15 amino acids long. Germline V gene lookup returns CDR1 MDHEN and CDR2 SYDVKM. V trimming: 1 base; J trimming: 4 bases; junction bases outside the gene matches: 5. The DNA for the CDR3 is TGTGCCAGCAGTTTATCCGGACAGGGGATATACGAGCAGTACTTC. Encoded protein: CASSLSGQGIYEQYF. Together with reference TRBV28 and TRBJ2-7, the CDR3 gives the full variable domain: DVKVTQSSRYLVKRTGEKVFLECVQDMDHENMFWYRQDPGLGLRLIYFSYDVKMKEKGDIPEGYSVSREKKERFSLILESASTNQTSMYLCASSLSGQGIYEQYFGPGTRLTVT.

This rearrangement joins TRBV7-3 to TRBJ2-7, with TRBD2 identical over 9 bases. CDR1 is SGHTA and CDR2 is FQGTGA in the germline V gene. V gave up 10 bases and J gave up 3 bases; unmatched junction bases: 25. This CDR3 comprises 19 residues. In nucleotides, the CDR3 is TGTGCCACACAGTTCGGGGACCAGCGGGAGGCATTCCCGAACTACGAGCAGTACTTC. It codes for CATQFGDQREAFPNYEQYF.

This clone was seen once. The CDR3 DNA is TGTGCCAGCAGCCGTGACAGGGGGCGCACCTACGAGCAGTACTTC. It specifies CASSRDRGRTYEQYF. The gene calls are TRBV7-2 and TRBJ2-7; 10 bases map to TRBD1. This CDR3 comprises 15 residues. Germline CDR1 and CDR2: SGHTA and FQGNSA. The J segment lost 2 bases and the V segment lost 5 bases, leaving 6 bases of the junction unmatched.

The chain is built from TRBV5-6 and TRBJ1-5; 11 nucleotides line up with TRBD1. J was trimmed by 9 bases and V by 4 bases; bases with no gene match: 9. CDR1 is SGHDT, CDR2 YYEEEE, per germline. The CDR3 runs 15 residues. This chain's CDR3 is CASSIWTGGGVPQHF. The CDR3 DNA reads TGTGCCAGCAGCATCTGGACAGGGGGCGGAGTGCCCCAGCATTTT. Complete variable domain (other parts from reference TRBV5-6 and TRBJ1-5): DAGVTQSPTHLIKTRGQQVTLRCSPKSGHDTVSWYQQALGQGPQFIFQYYEEEERQRGNFPDRFSGHQFPNYSSELNVNALLLGDSALYLCASSIWTGGGVPQHFGDGTRLSIL.

As DNA, the CDR3 is TGTGCCTGGAATCCGGGACAGGGGGAGCATGGCTACACCTTC. Translating gives CAWNPGQGEHGYTF. J is TRBJ1-2 and V is TRBV30, with 11 bases identical to TRBD1. Losses at the gene ends were 4 bases for V and 6 bases for J; bases not matched to a gene: 7. Per the germline V gene, CDR1 is GTSNPN and CDR2 is SVGIG (reference sequence). CDR3 length equals 14 residues.

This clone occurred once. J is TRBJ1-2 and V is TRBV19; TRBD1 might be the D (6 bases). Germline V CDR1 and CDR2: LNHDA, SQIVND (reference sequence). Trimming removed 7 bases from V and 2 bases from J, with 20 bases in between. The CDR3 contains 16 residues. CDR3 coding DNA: TGTGCCAGTACTCCCGACTCCGACAGGCGAAACTATGGCTACACCTTC. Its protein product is CASTPDSDRRNYGYTF.

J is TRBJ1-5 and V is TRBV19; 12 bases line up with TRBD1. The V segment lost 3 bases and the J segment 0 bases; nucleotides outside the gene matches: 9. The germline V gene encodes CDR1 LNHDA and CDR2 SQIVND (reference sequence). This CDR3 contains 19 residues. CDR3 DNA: TGTGCCAGTAGTATCACGGGACAGGGGGCTTTATATAGCAATCAGCCCCAGCATTTT. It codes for CASSITGQGALYSNQPQHF.